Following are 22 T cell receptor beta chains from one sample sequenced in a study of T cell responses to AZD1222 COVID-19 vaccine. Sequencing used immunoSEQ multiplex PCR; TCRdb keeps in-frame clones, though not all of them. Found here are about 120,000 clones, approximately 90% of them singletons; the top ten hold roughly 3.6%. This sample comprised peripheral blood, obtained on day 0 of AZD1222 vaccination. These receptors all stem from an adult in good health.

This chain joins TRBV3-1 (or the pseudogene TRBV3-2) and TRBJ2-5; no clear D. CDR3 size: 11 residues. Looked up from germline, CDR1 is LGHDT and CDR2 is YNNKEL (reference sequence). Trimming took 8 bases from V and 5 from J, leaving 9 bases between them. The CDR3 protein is CASEVLETQYF. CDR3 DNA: TGTGCCAGCGAGGTCCTTGAGACCCAGTACTTC.

CDR3 loop: CASALGAGGAKNIQYF. In nucleotides, the CDR3 is TGCGCCAGCGCACTAGGGGCGGGGGGAGCCAAAAACATTCAGTACTTC. The V gene is TRBV10-1, the J gene TRBJ2-4; 8 bases map to TRBD2. The germline V gene encodes CDR1 WNHNN and CDR2 SYGVQD (reference sequence). This CDR3 contains 16 residues. V lost 8 bases, J lost 0 bases, and 9 bases stayed unmatched.

The CDR3 here is CASSLDTDTQYF. Here the CDR3 DNA reads TGTGCCAGCAGCTTAGACACAGATACGCAGTATTTT. This chain uses TRBV7-2 with TRBJ2-3; unclear D gene. Germline V CDR1 and CDR2: SGHTA, FQGNSA. V lost 1 base and J lost 2, with 1 base in between. The CDR3 contains 12 residues.

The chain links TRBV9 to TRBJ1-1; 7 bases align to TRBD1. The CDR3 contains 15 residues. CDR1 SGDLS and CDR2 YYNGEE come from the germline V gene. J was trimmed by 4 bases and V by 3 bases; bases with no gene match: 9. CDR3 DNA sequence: TGTGCCAGCAGCGATATGGGACAGCTAACCACTGAAGCTTTCTTT. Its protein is CASSDMGQLTTEAFF.

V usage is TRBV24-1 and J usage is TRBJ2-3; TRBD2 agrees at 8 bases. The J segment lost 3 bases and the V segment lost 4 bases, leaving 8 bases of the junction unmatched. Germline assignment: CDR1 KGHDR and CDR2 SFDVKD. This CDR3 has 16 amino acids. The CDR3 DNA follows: TGTGCCACCAGTGACGGCGGGGGGACACTGACAGATACGCAGTATTTT. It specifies CATSDGGGTLTDTQYF.

The CDR3 DNA sequence: TGTGCCAGCTCAACTGTATTCGATGAGCAGTACTTC. This sequence encodes CASSTVFDEQYF. The genes are TRBV18 and TRBJ2-7; D uncertain. Germline V gives CDR1 KGHSH, CDR2 LQKENI. V lost 5 bases and J 7 bases, leaving 12 bases between the germline ends. The CDR3 has 12 amino acids. The full variable domain, its missing parts supplied by reference TRBV18 and TRBJ2-7, is NAGVMQNPRHLVRRRGQEARLRCSPMKGHSHVYWYRQLPEEGLKFMVYLQKENIIDESGMPKERFSAEFPKEGPSILRIQQVVRGDSAAYFCASSTVFDEQYFGPGTRLTVT.

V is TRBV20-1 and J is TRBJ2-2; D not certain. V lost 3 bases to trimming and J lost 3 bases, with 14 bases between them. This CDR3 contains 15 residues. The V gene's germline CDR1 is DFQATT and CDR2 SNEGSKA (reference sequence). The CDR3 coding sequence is TGCAGTGCTAGTCCCTCTCTCTGGGACACCGGGGAGCTGTTTTTT. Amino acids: CSASPSLWDTGELFF.

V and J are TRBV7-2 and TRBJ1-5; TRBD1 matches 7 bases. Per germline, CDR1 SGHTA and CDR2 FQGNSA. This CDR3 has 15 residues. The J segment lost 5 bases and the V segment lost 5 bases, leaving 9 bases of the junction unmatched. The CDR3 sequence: CASSPRQGGYQPQHF. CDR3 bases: TGTGCCAGCAGCCCTCGACAGGGAGGATATCAGCCCCAGCATTTT.

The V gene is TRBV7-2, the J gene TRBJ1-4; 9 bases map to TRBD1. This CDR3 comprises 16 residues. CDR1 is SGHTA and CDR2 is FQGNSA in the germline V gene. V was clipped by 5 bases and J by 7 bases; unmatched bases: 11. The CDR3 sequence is CASSRHHRGLVEKLFF. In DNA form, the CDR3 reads TGTGCCAGCAGCCGTCATCACAGGGGGCTAGTTGAAAAACTGTTTTTT.

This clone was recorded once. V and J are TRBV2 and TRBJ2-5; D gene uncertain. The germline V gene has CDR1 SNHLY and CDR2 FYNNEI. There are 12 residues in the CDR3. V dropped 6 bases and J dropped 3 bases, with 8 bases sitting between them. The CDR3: CASSLIEETQYF. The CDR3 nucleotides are TGTGCCAGCAGCTTAATAGAAGAGACCCAGTACTTC.

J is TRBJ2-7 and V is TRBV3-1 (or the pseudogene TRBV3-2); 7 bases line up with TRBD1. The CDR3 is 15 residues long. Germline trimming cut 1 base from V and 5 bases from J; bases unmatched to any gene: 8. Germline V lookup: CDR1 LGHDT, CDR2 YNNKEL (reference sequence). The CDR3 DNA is TGTGCCAGCAGCCAAGTGCGACAGGGCAACCACGAGCAGTACTTC. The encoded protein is CASSQVRQGNHEQYF.

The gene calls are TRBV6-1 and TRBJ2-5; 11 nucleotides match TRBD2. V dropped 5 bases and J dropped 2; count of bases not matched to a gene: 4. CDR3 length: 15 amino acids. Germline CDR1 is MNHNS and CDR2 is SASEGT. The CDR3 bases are TGTGCCAGCAGTCTAGCGGGGGGTAATCAAGAGACCCAGTACTTC. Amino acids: CASSLAGGNQETQYF.

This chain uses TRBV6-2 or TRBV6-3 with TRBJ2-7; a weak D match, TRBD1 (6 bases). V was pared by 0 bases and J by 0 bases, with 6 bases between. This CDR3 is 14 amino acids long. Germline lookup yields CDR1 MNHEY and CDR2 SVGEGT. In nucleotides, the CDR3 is TGTGCCAGCAGTTACTCGGACAGCTCCTACGAGCAGTACTTC. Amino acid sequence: CASSYSDSSYEQYF.

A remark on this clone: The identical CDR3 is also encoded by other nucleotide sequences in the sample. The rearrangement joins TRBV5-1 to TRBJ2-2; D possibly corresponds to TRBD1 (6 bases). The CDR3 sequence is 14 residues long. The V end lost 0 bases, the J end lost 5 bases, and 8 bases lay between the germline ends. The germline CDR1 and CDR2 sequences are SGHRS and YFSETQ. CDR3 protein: CASSLGRGTGELFF. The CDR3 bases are TGCGCCAGCAGCTTGGGCAGGGGAACCGGGGAGCTGTTTTTT. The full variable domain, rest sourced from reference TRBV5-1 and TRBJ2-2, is KAGVTQTPRYLIKTRGQQVTLSCSPISGHRSVSWYQQTPGQGLQFLFEYFSETQRNKGNFPGRFSGRQFSNSRSEMNVSTLELGDSALYLCASSLGRGTGELFFGEGSRLTVL.

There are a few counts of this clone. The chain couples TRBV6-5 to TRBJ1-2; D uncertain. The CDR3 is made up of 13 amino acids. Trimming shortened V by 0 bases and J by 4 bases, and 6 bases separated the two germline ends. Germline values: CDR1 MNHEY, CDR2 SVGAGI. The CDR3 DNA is TGTGCCAGCAGTTACTCGGCAGTCTATGGCTACACCTTC. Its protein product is CASSYSAVYGYTF.

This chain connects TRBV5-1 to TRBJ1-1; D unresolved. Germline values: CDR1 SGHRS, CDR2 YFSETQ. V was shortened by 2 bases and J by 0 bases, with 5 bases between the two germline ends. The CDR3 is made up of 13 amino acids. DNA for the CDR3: TGCGCCAGCAGCTTTGTATTGAACACTGAAGCTTTCTTT. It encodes CASSFVLNTEAFF.

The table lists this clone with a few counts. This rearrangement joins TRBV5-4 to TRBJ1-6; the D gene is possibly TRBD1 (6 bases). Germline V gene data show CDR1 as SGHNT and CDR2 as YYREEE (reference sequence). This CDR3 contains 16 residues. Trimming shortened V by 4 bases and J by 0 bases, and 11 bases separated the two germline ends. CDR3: CASSEGGSSYNSPLHF. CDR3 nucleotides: TGTGCCAGCAGCGAGGGGGGGAGCTCCTATAATTCACCCCTCCACTTT.

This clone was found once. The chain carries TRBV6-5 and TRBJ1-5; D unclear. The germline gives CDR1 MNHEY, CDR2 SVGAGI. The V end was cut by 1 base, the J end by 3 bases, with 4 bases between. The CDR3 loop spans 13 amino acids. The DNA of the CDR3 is TGTGCCAGCAGTTACTTAGTCAATCAGCCCCAGCATTTT. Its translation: CASSYLVNQPQHF.

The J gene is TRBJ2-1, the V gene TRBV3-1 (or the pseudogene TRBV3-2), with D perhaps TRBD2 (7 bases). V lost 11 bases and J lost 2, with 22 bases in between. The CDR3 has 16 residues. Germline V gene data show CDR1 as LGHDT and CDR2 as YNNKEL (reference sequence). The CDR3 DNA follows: TGTGCCTCGCACCCCGCCACGGGGGGCGCCTACAATGAGCAGTTCTTC. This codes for CASHPATGGAYNEQFF.

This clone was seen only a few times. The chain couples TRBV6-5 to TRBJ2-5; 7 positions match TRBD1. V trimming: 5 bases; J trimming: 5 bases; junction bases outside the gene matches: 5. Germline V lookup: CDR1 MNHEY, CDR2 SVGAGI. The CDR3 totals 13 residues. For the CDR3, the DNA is TGTGCCAGCAGTCTGACAGGGCTGGAGACCCAGTACTTC. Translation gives CASSLTGLETQYF.

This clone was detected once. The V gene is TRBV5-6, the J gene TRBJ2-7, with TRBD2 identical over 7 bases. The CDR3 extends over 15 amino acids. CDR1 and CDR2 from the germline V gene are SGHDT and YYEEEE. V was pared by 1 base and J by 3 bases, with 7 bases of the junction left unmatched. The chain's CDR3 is CASSLSPTSFYEQYF. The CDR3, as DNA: TGTGCCAGCAGCTTGTCCCCGACTAGCTTCTACGAGCAGTACTTC.

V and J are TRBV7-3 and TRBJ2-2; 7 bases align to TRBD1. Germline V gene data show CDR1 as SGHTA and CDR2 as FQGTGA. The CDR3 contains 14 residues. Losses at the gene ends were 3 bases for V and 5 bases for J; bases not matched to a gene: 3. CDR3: CASSFDRVTGELFF. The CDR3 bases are TGTGCCAGCAGCTTCGACAGGGTTACCGGGGAGCTGTTTTTT.